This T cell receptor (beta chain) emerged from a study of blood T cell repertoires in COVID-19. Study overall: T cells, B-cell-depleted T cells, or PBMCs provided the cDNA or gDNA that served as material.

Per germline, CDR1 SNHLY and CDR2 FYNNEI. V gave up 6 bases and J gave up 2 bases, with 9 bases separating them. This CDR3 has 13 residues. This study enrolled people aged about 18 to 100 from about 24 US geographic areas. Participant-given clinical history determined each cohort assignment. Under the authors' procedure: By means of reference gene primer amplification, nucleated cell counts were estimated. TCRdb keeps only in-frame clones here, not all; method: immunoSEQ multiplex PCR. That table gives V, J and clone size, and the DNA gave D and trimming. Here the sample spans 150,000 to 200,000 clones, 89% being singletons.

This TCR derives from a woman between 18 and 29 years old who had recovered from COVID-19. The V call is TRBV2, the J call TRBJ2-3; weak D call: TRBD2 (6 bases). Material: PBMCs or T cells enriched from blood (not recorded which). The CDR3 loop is CASSGGTTDTQYF. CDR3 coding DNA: TGTGCCAGCAGCGGAGGGACCACAGATACGCAGTATTTT. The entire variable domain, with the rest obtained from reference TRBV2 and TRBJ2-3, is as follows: EPEVTQTPSHQVTQMGQEVILRCVPISNHLYFYWYRQILGQKVEFLVSFYNNEISEKSEIFDDQFSVERPDGSNFTLKIRSTKLEDSAMYFCASSGGTTDTQYFGPGTRLTVL.